These 17 T cell receptor beta chains came from one sample sequenced in a study of CD8+ T cells in alopecia areata listed by TCRdb under 2018. The library was made by the immunoSEQ multiplex PCR assay. RNA was extracted from all samples and reverse transcribed into cDNA, which served as template for TCR sequencing. Held by TCRdb, this immuneACCESS table contains in-frame sequences only and omits some clones. Under half of the omission traces to an unresolved V gene where checked; the cause of the rest is unknown. The sample table records roughly 100,000 clones; about nine tenths of these occur just once. The ten biggest clones cover around 10% of the sample. According to the study, the label for this sample's treatment or condition signals: oral pan-JAK inhibitor, 5-10 mg twice daily. Sequenced here: CD8+ T cells sorted from blood, sampled around week 34, from a patient treated with tofacitinib. These receptors were taken from a human donor with alopecia areata.

Remarks on this clone: This specimen includes other DNA sequences encoding the same CDR3. The CDR3 DNA reads as TGTGCCTGGAGCCTTGACAGCTACGAGCAGTACTTC. This codes for CAWSLDSYEQYF. The V gene is TRBV30, the J gene TRBJ2-7, with D perhaps matching TRBD1 (5 bases). The V gene lost 3 bases and the J gene lost 3 bases, with 9 bases spanning the gap. Germline V CDR1 and CDR2: GTSNPN, SVGIG (reference sequence). CDR3 size: 12 residues. Full variable domain (outside the CDR3, taken from reference TRBV30 and TRBJ2-7): SQTIHQWPATLVQPVGSPLSLECTVEGTSNPNLYWYRQAAGRGLQLLFYSVGIGQISSEVPQNLSASRPQDRQFILSSKKLLLSDSGFYLCAWSLDSYEQYFGPGTRLTVT.

The genes are TRBV29-1 and TRBJ2-7; D might be TRBD2 (6 bases). V lost 3 bases, J lost 0 bases, and 12 bases lay in between. Per germline, CDR1 SQVTM and CDR2 ANQGSEA. The CDR3 loop spans 14 amino acids. This CDR3 is CSVEAGWSSYEQYF. Written as DNA, the CDR3 is TGCAGCGTTGAGGCGGGGTGGAGCTCCTACGAGCAGTACTTC.

The chain carries TRBV11-2 and TRBJ2-7; D ambiguous. The V end lost 7 bases, the J end lost 4 bases, and 8 bases lay between the germline ends. CDR1 SGHAT and CDR2 FQNNGV come from the germline V gene. This CDR3 contains 11 residues. The CDR3 loop reads CASTFGYEQYF. The CDR3 nucleotides read TGTGCCAGCACATTTGGGTACGAGCAGTACTTC.

The V gene is TRBV7-3, the J gene TRBJ2-1; either TRBD1 or TRBD2 may supply D (5 bases each). V was cut by 5 bases and J by 8 bases, with 19 bases left in between. Germline V gene lookup returns CDR1 SGHTA and CDR2 FQGTGA. CDR3 length: 15 amino acids. The CDR3 protein is CASSPSGTSTDEQFF. The DNA of the CDR3 is TGTGCCAGCAGCCCCTCCGGGACGTCTACGGATGAGCAGTTCTTC.

The chain recombines TRBV11-2 with TRBJ2-3; the D gene is possibly TRBD1 (6 bases). This CDR3 contains 16 residues. Germline CDR1 SGHAT, CDR2 FQNNGV. V was pared by 0 bases and J by 5 bases, with 15 bases between. Here the CDR3 reads CASSLDQWGLKDTQYF. The CDR3 DNA sequence: TGTGCCAGCAGCTTAGATCAATGGGGGCTGAAAGATACGCAGTATTTT.

This chain connects TRBV29-1 to TRBJ2-5; TRBD1 might be the D (5 bases). The DNA end is more similar to TRBJ2-7, so the J call may be wrong. The CDR3 has 13 residues. Per the germline V gene, CDR1 is SQVTM and CDR2 is ANQGSEA. CDR3 DNA: TGCAGCGTTGAGATCGGAGACAGCTACGAGCAGTACTTC. Translation gives CSVEIGDSYEQYF.

This rearrangement joins TRBV5-4 to TRBJ2-7; no reliable D call. The CDR3 totals 13 residues. From germline, CDR1 is SGHNT and CDR2 YYREEE (reference sequence). V shed 4 bases and J shed 0 bases, with 8 bases lying between them. CDR3 sequence: CASSDGSSYEQYF. Written as DNA, the CDR3 is TGTGCCAGCAGCGACGGTAGCTCCTACGAGCAGTACTTC.

This clone was picked up a small number of times. The chain links TRBV29-1 to TRBJ2-1; the D call may be TRBD1 or TRBD2 (6 bases each). Germline assignment: CDR1 SQVTM and CDR2 ANQGSEA. The ends were cut back, 6 bases at V and 6 bases at J, with 21 bases in the middle. The CDR3 spans 15 residues. The CDR3: CSVVHREAPFNEQFF. The DNA for the CDR3 is TGCAGCGTCGTCCACAGGGAGGCCCCATTCAATGAGCAGTTCTTC.

The chain links TRBV7-2 to TRBJ2-1, with TRBD1 as a possible D gene (5 bases). Per the germline V gene, CDR1 is SGHTA and CDR2 is FQGNSA. Trimming removed 5 bases from V and 10 bases from J, with 15 bases in between. CDR3 size: 13 residues. In nucleotides, the CDR3 is TGTGCCAGCAGCATAATCCAGGGATTGGAGCAGTTCTTC. Its translation: CASSIIQGLEQFF.

The chain uses TRBV13 and TRBJ2-2; perhaps TRBD1 as D (6 bases). This CDR3 has 15 residues. Trimming shortened V by 2 bases and J by 2 bases, and 9 bases separated the two germline ends. The germline CDR1 and CDR2 sequences are PRHDT and FYEKMQ (reference sequence). CDR3 residues: CASSLTGTNTGELFF. The CDR3 DNA is TGTGCCAGCAGCTTAACCGGGACAAACACCGGGGAGCTGTTTTTT.

In its sample, this clone was seen a few times. The rearrangement uses TRBV7-9 and TRBJ2-1; D call uncertain. Germline assignment: CDR1 SEHNR and CDR2 FQNEAQ (reference sequence). The ends were cut back, 5 bases at V and 6 bases at J, with 11 bases in the middle. This CDR3 is built from 13 residues. The CDR3 nucleotides read TGTGCCAGCAGCCCCCCCGCCCCCAATGAGCAGTTCTTC. Translation: CASSPPAPNEQFF.

The V and J genes are TRBV11-2 and TRBJ1-5, with D perhaps TRBD1 (5 bases). The germline V and J ends were trimmed by 1 base and 1 base, with 8 bases remaining between them. In germline, CDR1 is SGHAT, CDR2 FQNNGV. The CDR3 loop spans 15 amino acids. The CDR3 DNA reads TGTGCCAGCAGCTTAGGGGGGTGGAGCAATCAGCCCCAGCATTTT. This sequence encodes CASSLGGWSNQPQHF.

The chain has TRBV19 and TRBJ2-1; 12 bases agree with TRBD1. This CDR3 spans 15 amino acids. The germline CDR1 and CDR2 sequences are LNHDA and SQIVND (reference sequence). Trimming removed 5 bases from V and 7 bases from J; junction bases left unmatched: 6. CDR3 sequence (DNA): TGTGCCAGTAGTCGGGACAGGGGGCTTGTAAATGAGCAGTTCTTC. Translated, it gives CASSRDRGLVNEQFF.

This chain uses TRBV7-9 with TRBJ2-5; 9 positions agree with TRBD2. The J call may be in error: the DNA end matches TRBJ2-7 better. The germline CDR1 and CDR2 sequences are SEHNR and FQNEAQ (reference sequence). This CDR3 is 17 amino acids long. The CDR3 DNA sequence: TGTGCCAGCAGCTTAGGAATGGGCCTAGCGGGGTCCTACGAGCAGTACTTC. It specifies CASSLGMGLAGSYEQYF.

The V and J genes are TRBV4-1 and TRBJ2-5; TRBD1 agrees at 8 bases. The trim removed 3 bases at V and 4 bases at J, leaving 10 bases unmatched. The CDR3 has 16 residues. From germline, CDR1 is MGHRA and CDR2 YSYEKL. The CDR3 reads CASSQLGRTGPETQYF. CDR3 nucleotides: TGCGCCAGCAGCCAGCTTGGGCGGACAGGGCCAGAGACCCAGTACTTC.

The rearrangement links TRBV7-8 to TRBJ2-7, with TRBD1 as a possible D gene (5 bases). V was shortened by 5 bases and J by 1 base, with 15 bases between the two germline ends. CDR3 length equals 15 residues. The germline gives CDR1 SGHVS, CDR2 FQNEAQ. The CDR3 region is CASSPPGSASYEQYF. The CDR3 bases are TGTGCCAGCAGCCCCCCAGGGTCGGCTTCCTACGAGCAGTACTTC. Looking up the rest from reference TRBV7-8 and TRBJ2-7 gives the full variable domain: GAGVSQSPRYKVAKRGQDVALRCDPISGHVSLFWYQQALGQGPEFLTYFQNEAQLDKSGLPSDRFFAERPEGSVSTLKIQRTQQEDSAVYLCASSPPGSASYEQYFGPGTRLTVT.

The rearrangement links TRBV27 to TRBJ2-1; D gene unclear. The CDR3 loop spans 11 amino acids. Germline V gene lookup returns CDR1 MNHEY and CDR2 SMNVEV (reference sequence). V was clipped by 5 bases and J by 8 bases, with 7 bases between them. The CDR3 spells CASSRLDEQFF. The CDR3 DNA reads TGTGCCAGCAGTCGTCTAGATGAGCAGTTCTTC.